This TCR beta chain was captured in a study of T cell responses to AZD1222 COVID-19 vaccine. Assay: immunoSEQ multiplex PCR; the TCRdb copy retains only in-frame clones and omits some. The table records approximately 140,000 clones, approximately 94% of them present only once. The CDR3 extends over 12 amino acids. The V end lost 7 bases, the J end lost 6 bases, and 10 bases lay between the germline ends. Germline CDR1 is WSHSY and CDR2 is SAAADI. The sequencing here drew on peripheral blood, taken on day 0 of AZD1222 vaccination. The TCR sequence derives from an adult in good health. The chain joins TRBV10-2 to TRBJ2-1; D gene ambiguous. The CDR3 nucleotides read TGCGCCAGCAACTCCAGGCTCAATGAGCAGTTCTTC. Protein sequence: CASNSRLNEQFF.